The entry below gives a single T cell receptor beta chain sequence along with its context. In this sample, this clonotype turned up many times. There is no known antigen for this receptor. Per-base qualities were not stored, and no clone one base away is much larger. This sample was taken from a study of HIV-infected children after antiretroviral therapy interruption (dated by TCRdb to about 2019). Some background on the complete study: Eight children were included: four on planned treatment interruption and four on continuous treatment, all with CD4+ count above 500 and viral load below 50 copies/ml. A median age of about 9.5 years was recorded in the interruption group, and a median age of around 8 years was recorded in the continuous treatment group. Exposure to EBV and CMV had been recorded for most participating children. For the interruption arm, samples were taken at week 0, at week 12, at the end of interruption (week 24 or 48), and roughly 3 years after the study ended. For the continuous-treatment arm, samples from the corresponding weeks 0, 48 and 150 were analyzed. Alongside measurements of thymic output, TCR repertoires of children on planned treatment interruption were compared with TCR repertoires of children on continuous antiretroviral treatment.

The research as a whole found: An increase in the naive CD4+ Gini coefficient was observed by the end of treatment interruption, suggesting clonal expansion, and a return to baseline was observed by 3 years. In naive CD4+ repertoires of PTI patients, reduced CDR3 sharing between time points was observed after interruption began, whereas many sequences were found to be shared between end of interruption and 3 years later. The low number of patients is regarded as a limitation, and the data should be interpreted with caution. Sorted CD45RA+ naive cells might include minor non-naive CD45RA+ populations such as EMRA or stem memory cells.

Library preparation employed 3' RACE. TCR libraries were generated from RNA by a 3' RACE protocol incorporating unique molecular identifiers so that PCR amplification bias could be corrected. Up to 12 amplicon libraries were pooled and sequenced on an Illumina MiSeq with v2 2x250 paired-end chemistry. The authors processed their data as follows. Decombinator was used to process the reads, assigning V and J genes and CDR3 and applying barcode-based correction of errors and PCR bias. Before the Gini coefficient was calculated with the R ineq package, repertoires were subsampled to the same depth. CDR3 similarity was assessed with GLIPH, Hamming distance and a shared triplet metric. The raw public reads went through TCRdb reprocessing: fastp at Q25, MiXCR clone calling, in-frame beta chains kept. Each entry is one CDR3 protein sequence, shown with its most common DNA and genes. These V and J calls rely on TCRdb rather than the paper's analysis. A total of fewer than 45,000 distinct CDR3 sequences appear in this sample, under 8% of them only once. Together, the top ten hold approximately 0.9% of the sample.

What the treatment or condition label conveys for this sample: PENTA 11 planned treatment interruption arm or continuous ART arm. The participants, all children from the United Kingdom aged 2 to 15 years, had been on at least three-drug ART for a minimum of 24 weeks. The study required cryopreserved PBMCs containing at least 5 million viable cells, and several candidate patients were excluded because of low viable PBMC yield. Using a FACSAria III cell sorter, naive CD4+ CD45RA+ CD45RO- T cells were FACS-sorted out of thawed PBMCs. After sorting, the cells were fixed and RNA was extracted first with the RNeasy FFPE kit and then with the RNeasy Micro kit. V is shortened by 7 bases, J by 2 bases, and the region joining them spans 10 bases. The CDR3 numbers 13 residues from cysteine through phenylalanine. CDR3 DNA only is kept here, 39 bases in frame from base 1. The germline V gene yields MNHEY for CDR1 and SVGAGI for CDR2.

The source was CD45RA+ CD4+ T cells from PBMCs, pooled from several time points, collected from a donor given antiretroviral therapy, either interrupted or continuous. The cell subset or site label, as the study defines it: naive CD4+ CD45RA+ CD45RO- T cells. This clonotype originated in a pool of human donors with HIV. The chain employs TRBV6-5 and TRBJ2-3, with the D segment identity uncertain. The base sequence is TGTGCCAGCAACGCTGAAATCACAGATACGCAGTATTTT. The encoded protein is CASNAEITDTQYF.